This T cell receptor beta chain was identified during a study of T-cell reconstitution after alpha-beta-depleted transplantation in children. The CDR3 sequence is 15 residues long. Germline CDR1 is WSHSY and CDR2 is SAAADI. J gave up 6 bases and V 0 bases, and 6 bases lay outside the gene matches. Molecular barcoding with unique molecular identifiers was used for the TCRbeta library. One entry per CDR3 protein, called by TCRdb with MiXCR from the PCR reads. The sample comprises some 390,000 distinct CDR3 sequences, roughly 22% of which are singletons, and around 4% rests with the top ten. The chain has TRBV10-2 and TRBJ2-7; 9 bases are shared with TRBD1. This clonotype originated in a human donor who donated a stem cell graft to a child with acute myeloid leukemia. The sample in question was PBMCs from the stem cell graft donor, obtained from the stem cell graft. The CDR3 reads CASSESNRGQGEQYF. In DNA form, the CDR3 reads TGCGCCAGCAGTGAGTCCAACAGGGGGCAGGGCGAGCAGTACTTC.